This TCR beta chain was sequenced for a study of T cells in Graves' hyperthyroidism and ophthalmopathy (dated by TCRdb to between 2019 and 2020). Concerning the study at large: Peripheral blood samples were taken at initial diagnosis, before any treatment was given. TCR V-J signatures able to tell the groups apart were searched for in a discovery cohort of about a hundred patients, of whom under 45 had Graves' ophthalmopathy and roughly 58 had stable Graves' hyperthyroidism. Prospective prediction of ophthalmopathy was tested in an independent validation cohort of approximately 18 hyperthyroidism patients and 15 to 17 patients who later progressed to ophthalmopathy. The 90 to 100 discovery patients were randomly divided into training and test sets at a 7:3 ratio. In six Graves' hyperthyroidism patients, the study also compared T-cell repertoires from thyroid tissue with T-cell repertoires from blood. Following sampling, methimazole starting at 30 mg daily was given to hyperthyroidism patients, and high-dose intravenous methylprednisolone was given to ophthalmopathy patients. The paper reports TCR Vbeta CDR3 sequencing of 135 peripheral blood samples: 40 to 45 ophthalmopathy, some 80 hyperthyroidism and approximately 17 progressor patients.

The full study reports these points: No statistical method was used to set the sample size in advance, and investigators knew the group allocation. Most expanded thyroid clonotypes (frequency above 0.001) were also found in blood, which suggests that blood repertoires may mirror thyroid immune responses. During validation, the model predicted progression to ophthalmopathy a median of roughly 7.1 months ahead of onset, with just under 71% sensitivity and 72% to 80% specificity. In cross-validation, a model built on a 13 V-J signature told ophthalmopathy apart from stable hyperthyroidism with under 90% sensitivity and around 81% specificity, and in testing the same model reached 80%/75%.

Moderately to severely active disease, a Clinical Activity Score of at least 3, a NOSPECS grade of at least 4, and a duration under 3 months were present in ophthalmopathy patients. Patients with uncontrolled infections, other autoimmune diseases, pregnancy or lactation were excluded. Diagnoses were based on clinical symptoms, serum thyroxine and TRAb, thyroid ultrasound and orbital computed tomography. PBMCs were isolated from about 9.2 ml of fresh peripheral blood by Ficoll-Paque density gradient centrifugation. Total RNA was extracted using Trizol reagent, and RNA quality was assessed on an Agilent 2100 Bioanalyzer. The sample holds a few counts of this clonotype. Its recognized antigen is unknown. No clone much larger than this one lies a single base away; base qualities are absent. TCR beta CDR3 regions were amplified from RNA transcripts. A first-round RT-PCR of the TCR CDR3 used the HTBI primer set with the Qiagen OneStep RT-PCR kit. A second multiplex PCR round built the libraries, followed by size selection and purification. The libraries were sequenced on an Illumina HiSeq2000 using paired-end 100 bp reads. On the study's bioinformatics: Raw data were processed with SOAPnuke, discarding reads with adapters, uncalled bases, mean Phred below 15, or no exact constant-primer or identifier match. COPE v1.2.5 was used to merge the high-quality paired reads, and each unique nucleotide sequence was defined as a clonotype. Clonotypes were aligned to IMGT TRBV, TRBD and TRBJ reference segments using MiTCR v1.1. The analysis included only V-J combinations with a frequency above 0.0001, which together covered 99% to 99.2% of the repertoires. The TCS score was defined as the ratio of F50 (clonal expansion) to E x V (chaos), calculated using BLOSUM62-based TCRdist between CDR3 peptides within each V-J. Welch's t-statistics and random forest reduced some 510 V-J features to roughly 13, which were used in a naive Bayes classifier (R e1071). TCRdb reran the public reads through fastp at Q25 and MiXCR, keeping productive beta chains. Identical CDR3 protein sequences are pooled into one entry, listed with their most common genes and DNA. The V and J calls reflect TCRdb's pipeline rather than the authors' work. The sample table lists around 600,000 distinct CDR3 sequences, more than 15% of them with a count of one. The top ten constitute roughly 3.3% of the sample.

CDR1 and CDR2 are drawn from the germline V gene: MNHNS, SASEGT. From the cysteine up to the phenylalanine, the CDR3 has a length of 14 residues. Only the CDR3 portion is preserved as DNA: 42 bases, with reading frame beginning at the first base. Trimming costs V 8 bases and J 4 bases, and their ends lie 14 bases apart. Sequencing was performed on blood. The clonotype was recovered from a woman between 35 and 50 years old with Graves' ophthalmopathy. The V gene is TRBV6-1 and the J gene is TRBJ1-4; tentative D gene TRBD1, with 5 bases matching. This receptor has the CDR3 CASGLGGVNEKLFF. The DNA sequence is as follows: TGTGCCAGCGGGCTTGGGGGAGTTAATGAAAAACTGTTTTTT.